This paragraph reports one T cell receptor beta chain. Profiled with immunoSEQ multiplex PCR; TCRdb holds only in-frame clones, not every one. The sample yields around 120,000 clones, approximately 88% seen once. This sample was taken from a study of cytomegalovirus exposure and HLA in healthy donors. From germline, CDR1 is LNHDA and CDR2 SQIVND (reference sequence). This CDR3 spans 17 amino acids. The V and J ends lost 5 bases and 0 bases, in that order; junction bases with no gene match: 11. The donors were part of the validation cohort of around 110 subjects. That cohort was separate from the first cohort, which comprised several hundred subjects.

The rearrangement uses TRBV19 and TRBJ2-3, with 7 bases lining up with TRBD2. The sequence was obtained from a man aged 18 to 29 in good health and CMV-seronegative. The source material was PBMCs. The CDR3 protein is CASSPGVYSGSTDTQYF. CDR3 coding DNA: TGTGCCAGTAGTCCGGGGGTCTATAGCGGGAGCACAGATACGCAGTATTTT.